The 21 T cell receptor beta chains reported below all come from one sample, sequenced in a study of blood T cell repertoires in COVID-19. Profiling relied on immunoSEQ multiplex PCR, and the TCRdb table lists in-frame clones only, not all of them. The sample comprises about 250,000 clones, about 80% of which are singletons, and about 9.6% rests with the top ten. The sequencing input was peripheral blood. The receptors shown here come from a man older than 75 with acute or convalescent COVID-19.

The chain uses TRBV5-1 and TRBJ2-3, with TRBD2 matching 12 bases. The CDR3 runs to 17 residues. Germline assignment: CDR1 SGHRS and CDR2 YFSETQ. V lost 4 bases and J lost 2; bases outside the gene matches: 8. The DNA of the CDR3 is TGCGCCAGCAGCAAAACTAGCGGGGGGCCCCTCACAGATACGCAGTATTTT. As protein: CASSKTSGGPLTDTQYF.

This clone was observed a single time. The chain has TRBV7-2 and TRBJ2-3; a weak D match, TRBD1 (6 bases). CDR3 length: 17 amino acids. V was cut by 2 bases and J by 3 bases, with 18 bases left in between. CDR1 SGHTA and CDR2 FQGNSA come from the germline V gene. The CDR3 region is CASSLKSGTGITDTQYF. In DNA, the CDR3 is TGTGCCAGCAGCTTAAAAAGCGGTACAGGGATTACAGATACGCAGTATTTT.

The chain has TRBV18 and TRBJ1-6, with 7 bases fitting TRBD1. Looked up from germline, CDR1 is KGHSH and CDR2 is LQKENI. Trimming at V came to 5 bases and at J to 7 bases, leaving 11 bases not matched to a gene. This CDR3 is built from 16 residues. In DNA, the CDR3 is TGTGCCAGCTCAATCTCAAGACAGGGTGGAAATTCACCCCTCCACTTT. It encodes CASSISRQGGNSPLHF.

V and J are TRBV7-2 and TRBJ2-5; tentative D call: TRBD2 (6 bases). Germline CDR1 reads SGHTA; CDR2 reads FQGNSA. CDR3 length: 14 residues. V gave up 5 bases and J gave up 2 bases, with 12 bases separating them. In DNA, the CDR3 is TGTGCCAGCAGCCGGGGCGGGGCACAAGAGACCCAGTACTTC. Its protein is CASSRGGAQETQYF.

The chain employs TRBV10-1 and TRBJ1-4, with 7 bases matching TRBD1. V trimming: 0 bases; J trimming: 16 bases; junction bases outside the gene matches: 8. The CDR3 length is 13 residues. Germline V gene sequence: CDR1 WNHNN, CDR2 SYGVQD (reference sequence). As DNA, the CDR3 is TGCGCCAGCAGTGAGTCGGGGACAGCTCGTAGGTTTTTT. It codes for CASSESGTARRFF.

Concerning this clone: This specimen includes other DNA sequences encoding the same CDR3. CDR3 sequence (DNA): TGTGCCAGCAGCTTAGTCCGTAATTCACCCCTCCACTTT. Its translation: CASSLVRNSPLHF. This rearrangement joins TRBV7-8 to TRBJ1-6, with D unresolved. This CDR3 is 13 amino acids long. Germline-derived CDR1 and CDR2 are SGHVS and FQNEAQ. Trimming stripped 1 base from V and 6 bases from J, with 4 bases between.

The J gene is TRBJ2-7, the V gene TRBV6-5; TRBD1 is a possible D gene (5 bases). Per the germline V gene, CDR1 is MNHEY and CDR2 is SVGAGI. With 3 bases removed from V and 5 bases from J, the gap between germline ends came to 14 bases. The CDR3 is 14 residues long. CDR3 residues: CASSYRQGRNEQYF. The CDR3 DNA reads as TGTGCCAGCAGTTATAGGCAGGGCAGGAACGAGCAGTACTTC.

In its sample, this clone was seen a few times. The J gene is TRBJ1-2, the V gene TRBV12-3 or TRBV12-4; no clear D. The CDR3 extends over 11 amino acids. Trimming pared 7 bases from V and 7 bases from J, leaving 10 bases between. The CDR3 region has the DNA TGTGCCAGCACCCCGTCCAGTGGCTACACCTTC. It yields the protein CASTPSSGYTF.

V is TRBV27 and J is TRBJ1-6; D not certain. This CDR3 has 14 amino acids. The V end was cut by 4 bases, the J end by 6 bases, with 10 bases between. CDR1 MNHEY and CDR2 SMNVEV come from the germline V gene (reference sequence). CDR3 residues: CASSSPPGNSPLHF. DNA of the CDR3: TGTGCCAGCAGTTCCCCTCCCGGTAATTCACCCCTCCACTTT.

The rearrangement links TRBV2 to TRBJ2-2; a possible D gene is TRBD1 (5 bases). The length of the CDR3 is 15 residues. From germline, CDR1 is SNHLY and CDR2 FYNNEI. V lost 6 bases and J lost 4, with 15 bases in between. The CDR3 spells CASRVPRAATGELFF. The DNA for the CDR3 is TGTGCCAGCAGAGTACCCAGGGCGGCCACCGGGGAGCTGTTTTTT.

J is TRBJ2-2 and V is TRBV3-1 (or the pseudogene TRBV3-2), with D possibly TRBD1 on 6 matching bases. Germline V gene data show CDR1 as LGHDT and CDR2 as YNNKEL (reference sequence). The CDR3 loop spans 16 amino acids. V lost 3 bases to trimming and J lost 5 bases, with 16 bases between them. CDR3 nucleotide sequence: TGTGCCAGCAGCCAGTACAGGGAAATTAGAACCGGGGAGCTGTTTTTT. Protein product: CASSQYREIRTGELFF.

The chain couples TRBV10-3 to TRBJ2-7; a possible D gene is TRBD2 (5 bases). V was shortened by 6 bases and J by 4 bases, with 10 bases between the two germline ends. Germline V CDR1 and CDR2: ENHRY, SYGVKD. The CDR3 extends over 12 amino acids. DNA of the CDR3: TGTGCCATCAGCCGTGGACTTTACGAGCAGTACTTC. Encoded protein: CAISRGLYEQYF.

V gene TRBV19 combines with J gene TRBJ2-1, with TRBD2 matching over 11 bases. The germline gives CDR1 LNHDA, CDR2 SQIVND (reference sequence). After removal of 6 bases from V and 2 bases from J, the junction contained 3 bases not matched to a gene. The length of the CDR3 is 15 residues. CDR3 bases: TGTGCCAGTAGACTAGCGGGAGTTCCCTACAATGAGCAGTTCTTC. Its protein is CASRLAGVPYNEQFF.

This clone appeared once. The chain uses TRBV25-1 and TRBJ1-4; D is perhaps TRBD1 (5 bases). The CDR3 loop spans 15 amino acids. Germline lookup yields CDR1 MGHDK and CDR2 SYGVNS. V gave up 5 bases and J gave up 3 bases, with 13 bases separating them. In nucleotides, the CDR3 is TGTGCCAGCAGTCCCCCCGGGGGGGCTAATGAAAAACTGTTTTTT. Protein: CASSPPGGANEKLFF.

As to this clone: Its ends do not fully match the called genes, so a read error is possible. V usage is TRBV27 and J usage is TRBJ2-7; 10 bases line up with TRBD2. The CDR3 covers 13 residues. Germline loops: CDR1 MNHEY, CDR2 SMNVEV (reference sequence). The chain's CDR3 is CASSWGSGGARNF. Here the CDR3 DNA reads TGTGCCAGCAGTTGGGGGAGCGGGGGGGCTCGGAACTTC.

This chain connects TRBV19 to TRBJ1-5; 7 nucleotides match TRBD1. Germline V CDR1 and CDR2: LNHDA, SQIVND (reference sequence). This CDR3 comprises 15 residues. The V and J ends lost 10 bases and 1 base, in that order; junction bases with no gene match: 10. The CDR3 is CATMKGGRSNQPQHF. The CDR3 DNA sequence: TGTGCCACCATGAAAGGGGGCCGCAGCAATCAGCCCCAGCATTTT.

The V and J genes are TRBV11-2 and TRBJ2-5, with D hard to call. In germline, CDR1 is SGHAT, CDR2 FQNNGV. V was clipped by 5 bases and J by 7 bases, with 17 bases between them. CDR3 length: 14 residues. The CDR3 loop reads CASSLSRQTGTQYF. As DNA, the CDR3 is TGTGCCAGCAGCCTAAGCAGGCAAACCGGGACCCAGTACTTC. The whole variable domain, filled in from reference TRBV11-2 and TRBJ2-5, reads EAGVAQSPRYKIIEKRQSVAFWCNPISGHATLYWYQQILGQGPKLLIQFQNNGVVDDSQLPKDRFSAERLKGVDSTLKIQPAKLEDSAVYLCASSLSRQTGTQYFGPGTRLLVL.

J is TRBJ2-7 and V is TRBV7-9; 7 positions agree with TRBD1. CDR3 length equals 13 residues. Germline trimming cut 3 bases from V and 4 bases from J; bases unmatched to any gene: 3. In germline, CDR1 is SEHNR, CDR2 FQNEAQ (reference sequence). The CDR3 DNA reads as TGTGCCAGCAGCTTGGAGACAGGGTACGAGCAGTACTTC. Protein: CASSLETGYEQYF.

This rearrangement joins TRBV9 to TRBJ1-1; D perhaps matches TRBD1 (6 bases). The V gene's germline CDR1 is SGDLS and CDR2 YYNGEE. V was cut by 0 bases and J by 1 base, with 10 bases left in between. CDR3 length: 15 amino acids. This chain's CDR3 is CASSVGSGQNTEAFF. CDR3 DNA sequence: TGTGCCAGCAGCGTAGGTTCGGGACAGAACACTGAAGCTTTCTTT. The complete variable domain, with remaining parts taken from reference TRBV9 and TRBJ1-1, reads DSGVTQTPKHLITATGQRVTLRCSPRSGDLSVYWYQQSLDQGLQFLIQYYNGEERAKGNILERFSAQQFPDLHSELNLSSLELGDSALYFCASSVGSGQNTEAFFGQGTRLTVV.

Written as DNA, the CDR3 is TGTGCCAGCACCCCGACAGGCCCCGAGCAGTACTTC. Its protein is CASTPTGPEQYF. The chain links TRBV6-5 to TRBJ2-7; D possibly corresponds to TRBD1 (6 bases). Germline CDR1 reads MNHEY; CDR2 reads SVGAGI. V lost 7 bases, J lost 6 bases, and 13 bases lay in between. The CDR3 runs 12 residues.

The rearrangement links TRBV19 to TRBJ1-2; D perhaps matches TRBD1 (6 bases). Germline V gene lookup returns CDR1 LNHDA and CDR2 SQIVND (reference sequence). The CDR3 contains 13 residues. V was clipped by 8 bases and J by 7 bases, with 17 bases between them. CDR3 DNA sequence: TGTGCCAGTTTACAGGGTGCTGCGGCTGGCTACACCTTC. Protein sequence: CASLQGAAAGYTF.